The present entry profiles one T cell receptor beta chain with its context. This CDR3 has 17 amino acids. Germline V gene sequence: CDR1 SGHAT, CDR2 FQNNGV. The V and J ends lost 1 base and 0 bases respectively, with 14 bases between them. These data belong to a study of control samples from healthy donors and cancer patients. Assay used: immunoSEQ multiplex PCR; TCRdb lists only in-frame clones, some missing. Of about 61,000 clones listed, 90% are singletons. The sample was PBMCs. The chain couples TRBV11-2 to TRBJ2-3; unclear D gene. This clonotype was obtained from a man aged 60-69 years with colorectal cancer. The CDR3 DNA is TGTGCCAGCAGCTTAGGGCTGAGGACCCCAAGCACAGATACGCAGTATTTT. This sequence encodes CASSLGLRTPSTDTQYF.